The entry below describes one T cell receptor (beta chain). Original analysis: Filtering of immunoSEQ junctional sequences could not match full-length read filtering. Only in-frame clones appear in the TCRdb table, and some are missing; sequencing was by immunoSEQ multiplex PCR. Clone size and the V and J calls come from that table; the DNA yielded D and trimming. The sample yields about 1.1 million clones, approximately 80% seen once. The ends were cut back, 5 bases at V and 2 bases at J, with 16 bases in the middle. Germline V gives CDR1 SGHTA, CDR2 FQGNSA. The CDR3 contains 15 residues. These data originate in a study of shared clonotypes between healthy human individuals.

The chain is built from TRBV7-2 and TRBJ2-7; D is undetermined. Sequences were obtained from memory CD4+ T cells from PBMCs. Subset in this sample: CD45RA-negative fraction. The sequence came from a man in his late teens or twenties in good health. Some clones in this sample may be carry-over from other donors' samples. DNA for the CDR3: TGTGCCAGCAGCGGAATCAGAAAACGGACCTACGAGCAGTACTTC. Protein product: CASSGIRKRTYEQYF.